This T cell receptor beta chain was captured by sequencing in a study of blood T cell repertoires in COVID-19. Study-wide context: The cDNA or gDNA used as material had been derived from T cells, B-cell-depleted T cells, or PBMCs.

Participant age was roughly 18 to 90 years, and participants resided in approximately 24 US areas. Assignments of participants to cohorts depended upon their own reported clinical history. The CDR3 consists of 14 residues. Looked up from germline, CDR1 is SQVTM and CDR2 is ANQGSEA. Trimming at V came to 7 bases and at J to 5 bases, leaving 9 bases not matched to a gene. The repertoire was sequenced with immunoSEQ multiplex PCR; TCRdb's copy has only in-frame clones and lacks some. Seen here are some 350,000 clones, 75% to 90% observed once, and the top ten hold 0.95% to 1.1%. The V call is TRBV29-1, the J call TRBJ2-2, with TRBD1 identical over 8 bases. The source material was PBMCs or T cells enriched from blood (not recorded which). This receptor was identified in a man in his late teens or twenties who had recovered from COVID-19. CDR3 sequence reads: CSGRGTGGTGELFF. DNA for the CDR3: TGCAGCGGCCGGGGCACAGGGGGGACCGGGGAGCTGTTTTTT.